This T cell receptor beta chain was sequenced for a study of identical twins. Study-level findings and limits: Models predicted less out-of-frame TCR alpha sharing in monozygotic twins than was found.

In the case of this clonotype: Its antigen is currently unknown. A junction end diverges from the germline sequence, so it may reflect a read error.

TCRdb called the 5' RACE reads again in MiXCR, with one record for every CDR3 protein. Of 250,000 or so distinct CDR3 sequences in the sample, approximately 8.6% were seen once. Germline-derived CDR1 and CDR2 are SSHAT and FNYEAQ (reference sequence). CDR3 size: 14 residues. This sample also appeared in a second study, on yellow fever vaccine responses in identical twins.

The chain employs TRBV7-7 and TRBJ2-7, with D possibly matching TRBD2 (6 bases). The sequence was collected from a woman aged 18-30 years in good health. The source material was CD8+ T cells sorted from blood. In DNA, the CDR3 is TGTGCTAGCAGCTTATACGGAGGGGCGGACGAGCAGTACTTC. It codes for CASSLYGGADEQYF.